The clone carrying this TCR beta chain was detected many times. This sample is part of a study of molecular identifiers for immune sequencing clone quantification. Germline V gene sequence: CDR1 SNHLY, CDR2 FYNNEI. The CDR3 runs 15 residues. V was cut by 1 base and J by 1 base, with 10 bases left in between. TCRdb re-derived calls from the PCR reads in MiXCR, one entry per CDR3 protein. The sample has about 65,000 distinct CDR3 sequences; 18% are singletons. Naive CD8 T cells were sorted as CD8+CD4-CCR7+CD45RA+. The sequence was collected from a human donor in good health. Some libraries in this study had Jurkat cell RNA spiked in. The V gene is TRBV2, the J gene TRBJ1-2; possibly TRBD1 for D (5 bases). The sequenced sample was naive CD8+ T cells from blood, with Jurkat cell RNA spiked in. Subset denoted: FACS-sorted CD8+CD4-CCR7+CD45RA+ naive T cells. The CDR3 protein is CASSEGAGSNYGYTF. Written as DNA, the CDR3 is TGTGCCAGCAGTGAAGGGGCAGGGAGTAACTATGGCTACACCTTC. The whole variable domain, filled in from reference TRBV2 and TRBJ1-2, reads EPEVTQTPSHQVTQMGQEVILRCVPISNHLYFYWYRQILGQKVEFLVSFYNNEISEKSEIFDDQFSVERPDGSNFTLKIRSTKLEDSAMYFCASSEGAGSNYGYTFGSGTRLTVV.